Presented here are 22 T cell receptor beta chains from one specimen sequenced in a study of beta chain features in type 1 diabetes. Study-wide results and caveats: Type 1 diabetes patients had TCRB CDR3s that were shorter (moderately but significantly so) in all four CD4+ subsets.

Which antigens these TCRs recognize remains unknown. Expressed TCRB transcripts were sequenced after all isolated RNA was converted to cDNA. The table came from immunoSEQ multiplex PCR; TCRdb's copy has only in-frame clones and leaves some out. The sample lists around 250,000 clones, 14% occurring once. Material for sequencing was naive CD4+ T cells from blood. The origin of the receptors is a man aged 25-45 years with type 1 diabetes.

V usage is TRBV9 and J usage is TRBJ1-6, with D possibly TRBD1 on 6 matching bases. V shed 0 bases and J shed 13 bases, with 14 bases lying between them. From germline, CDR1 is SGDLS and CDR2 YYNGEE. The CDR3 extends over 14 amino acids. The CDR3 here is CASSVALQGEPLHF. The CDR3 coding sequence is TGTGCCAGCAGCGTAGCGTTACAGGGTGAGCCCCTCCACTTT.

This clone was seen a handful of times. The chain has TRBV2 and TRBJ2-5; 10 bases match TRBD2. The CDR3 consists of 13 residues. Germline CDR1 SNHLY, CDR2 FYNNEI. After removal of 8 bases from V and 5 bases from J, the junction contained 5 bases not matched to a gene. In DNA form, the CDR3 reads TGTGCCAGCTCTAGCGGGAGCGGTGAGACCCAGTACTTC. It is translated as CASSSGSGETQYF.

The chain employs TRBV27 and TRBJ2-2; D is uncertain. Germline V gene sequence: CDR1 MNHEY, CDR2 SMNVEV (reference sequence). This CDR3 is 15 amino acids long. The germline V and J ends were trimmed by 6 bases and 7 bases, with 18 bases remaining between them. CDR3 DNA: TGTGCCAGCAGCCCCGGTCTACCCGAGGTCGGGGAGCTGTTTTTT. It specifies CASSPGLPEVGELFF.

This clone appeared once. The chain recombines TRBV7-9 with TRBJ2-1; maybe TRBD1 (6 bases). Per germline, CDR1 SEHNR and CDR2 FQNEAQ (reference sequence). The V end lost 3 bases, the J end lost 3 bases, and 12 bases lay between the germline ends. The CDR3 is 15 residues long. The CDR3 DNA reads as TGTGCCAGCAGCTTGGTTGGGGACATCTACAATGAGCAGTTCTTC. Amino acids: CASSLVGDIYNEQFF.

The genes are TRBV7-9 and TRBJ2-6; tentatively, D is TRBD1 (6 bases). The germline V gene encodes CDR1 SEHNR and CDR2 FQNEAQ (reference sequence). The germline V and J ends were trimmed by 7 bases and 0 bases, with 13 bases remaining between them. This CDR3 is 16 amino acids long. CDR3: CASTPMGASGANVLTF. CDR3 bases: TGTGCCAGCACCCCCATGGGGGCCTCTGGGGCCAACGTCCTGACTTTC.

This clone has more than one count but fewer than ten. This chain connects TRBV7-9 to TRBJ2-7; TRBD1 matches 8 bases. Germline loops: CDR1 SEHNR, CDR2 FQNEAQ (reference sequence). V was pared by 3 bases and J by 6 bases, with 7 bases of the junction left unmatched. The CDR3 consists of 14 residues. CDR3 in amino acids: CASSFQTGVSEQYF. In nucleotides, the CDR3 is TGTGCCAGCAGCTTTCAGACAGGGGTTTCCGAGCAGTACTTC.

The rearrangement links TRBV28 to TRBJ1-2, with 7 bases aligning to TRBD1. The CDR3 spans 14 residues. In germline, CDR1 is MDHEN, CDR2 SYDVKM. Trimming removed 6 bases from V and 2 bases from J; junction bases left unmatched: 6. CDR3 sequence reads: CASRGPTGNYGYTF. CDR3 in DNA: TGTGCCAGCAGGGGACCGACAGGGAACTATGGCTACACCTTC.

This clone occurred once. A read error may account for a junction end that differs from germline. Additional DNA sequences in this sample encode the identical CDR3. The chain joins TRBV30 to TRBJ1-4, with TRBD1 matching 7 bases. This CDR3 comprises 15 residues. Germline loops: CDR1 GTSNPN, CDR2 SVGIG (reference sequence). Here the CDR3 reads CAWSLNRGLGEKLFF. As DNA, the CDR3 is TGCGCCTGGAGCCTAAACAGGGGACTCGGTGAAAAACTGTTTTTT.

This chain connects TRBV30 to TRBJ2-2; D is perhaps TRBD2 (7 bases). Between the trimmed V and J ends, which lost 6 bases and 7 bases, there was a span of 21 bases. Germline CDR1 is GTSNPN and CDR2 is SVGIG (reference sequence). This CDR3 is 15 amino acids long. CDR3 bases: TGTGCCTGTAAGAAGGGGGGGATGTCCCTCGGGGAGCTGTTTTTT. Its translation: CACKKGGMSLGELFF.

This clone showed up just a few times. CDR3 residues: CASSLALDTRINEQFF. The DNA of the CDR3 is TGTGCCAGCAGCTTGGCTCTGGACACGAGGATCAATGAGCAGTTCTTC. V usage is TRBV5-4 and J usage is TRBJ2-1; the D gene is possibly TRBD1 (5 bases). Looked up from germline, CDR1 is SGHNT and CDR2 is YYREEE (reference sequence). The V and J ends lost 0 bases and 6 bases respectively, with 16 bases between them. This CDR3 has 16 amino acids.

The CDR3 is CASSRILGDREGNSPLHF. Here the CDR3 DNA reads TGTGCCAGCAGCCGAATACTAGGGGACAGGGAAGGGAATTCACCCCTCCACTTT. The rearrangement joins TRBV11-2 to TRBJ1-6, with 9 bases fitting TRBD1. J lost 7 bases, V lost 5 bases, and 15 bases had no gene match. CDR3 size: 18 residues. From germline, CDR1 is SGHAT and CDR2 FQNNGV. Full variable domain (missing parts from reference TRBV11-2 and TRBJ1-6): EAGVAQSPRYKIIEKRQSVAFWCNPISGHATLYWYQQILGQGPKLLIQFQNNGVVDDSQLPKDRFSAERLKGVDSTLKIQPAKLEDSAVYLCASSRILGDREGNSPLHFGNGTRLTVT.

With regard to this clone: The conserved closing phenylalanine or tryptophan is absent in this CDR3, likely reflecting a read error. Because the CDR3's place on the DNA is in doubt, the DNA is left out and the CDR3 is given as listed by TCRdb. This chain connects TRBV11-2 to TRBJ2-7; the table's D call TRBD2 went unverified against the DNA. The length of the CDR3 is 12 amino acids, counting both ends. The V gene's germline CDR1 is SGHAT and CDR2 FQNNGV. CDR3: CASSLDRRQIVL.

This clone has only a few counts. This rearrangement joins TRBV10-3 to TRBJ1-2; D unresolved. V was trimmed by 4 bases and J by 8 bases, leaving 11 bases between them. Germline loops: CDR1 ENHRY, CDR2 SYGVKD. The CDR3 has 12 amino acids. Written as DNA, the CDR3 is TGTGCCATCAGTGGGTTTTCTGGCGGCTACACCTTC. Amino acids: CAISGFSGGYTF.

This clone was seen only a few times. V gene TRBV6-1 combines with J gene TRBJ1-2, with 8 nucleotides matching TRBD1. CDR3 size: 14 residues. Germline V gives CDR1 MNHNS, CDR2 SASEGT. Germline trimming cut 5 bases from V and 4 bases from J; bases unmatched to any gene: 6. The CDR3 region is CASSPGGTGYGYTF. The CDR3 bases are TGTGCCAGCAGTCCCGGGGGGACAGGCTATGGCTACACCTTC.

This clone appeared a few times. The rearrangement uses TRBV18 and TRBJ1-5, with TRBD1 matching 8 bases. The germline gives CDR1 KGHSH, CDR2 LQKENI. V lost 5 bases to trimming and J lost 6 bases; unmatched junction nucleotides: 6. There are 14 residues in the CDR3. The CDR3 region is CASSSGQGSQPQHF. The CDR3 DNA reads TGTGCCAGCTCATCCGGACAGGGAAGTCAGCCCCAGCATTTT.

The rearrangement links TRBV6-1 to TRBJ2-3; 7 bases agree with TRBD1. Trimming cost V 4 bases and J 4 bases; bases outside gene matches: 8. Germline-derived CDR1 and CDR2 are MNHNS and SASEGT. The CDR3 runs to 15 residues. The DNA of the CDR3 is TGTGCCAGCAGTGCCACCGGGACAGAAGCAGATACGCAGTATTTT. Protein: CASSATGTEADTQYF.

This clone was seen more than once but under ten times. The J gene is TRBJ2-5, the V gene TRBV6-6; D uncertain. CDR1 is MNHNY and CDR2 is SVGAGI in the germline V gene (reference sequence). The CDR3 has 12 residues. Trimming took off 6 bases at V and 3 bases at J, with 8 bases between the two ends. The CDR3 loop is CASSPPEETQYF. The CDR3 DNA is TGTGCCAGCAGCCCCCCCGAAGAGACCCAGTACTTC.

This clone turned up a few times. This chain uses TRBV6-5 with TRBJ2-1; 11 bases map to TRBD1. This CDR3 region has 15 residues. Germline V gives CDR1 MNHEY, CDR2 SVGAGI. V was clipped by 7 bases and J by 6 bases; unmatched bases: 8. CDR3 amino acids: CASNLGTGGRNEQFF. The CDR3 DNA is TGTGCCAGCAACCTCGGGACAGGGGGTCGCAATGAGCAGTTCTTC.

This clone was recorded a few times. This chain links TRBV18 with TRBJ2-7; 7 bases line up with TRBD2. From germline, CDR1 is KGHSH and CDR2 LQKENI. This CDR3 has 15 amino acids. J was trimmed by 6 bases and V by 3 bases; bases with no gene match: 11. In nucleotides, the CDR3 is TGTGCCAGCTCACCTTCGAGGCGGGAGATCTCCGAGCAGTACTTC. Residues: CASSPSRREISEQYF. The variable domain in full, with the rest retrieved from reference TRBV18 and TRBJ2-7, is NAGVMQNPRHLVRRRGQEARLRCSPMKGHSHVYWYRQLPEEGLKFMVYLQKENIIDESGMPKERFSAEFPKEGPSILRIQQVVRGDSAAYFCASSPSRREISEQYFGPGTRLTVT.

This clone was counted a few times. The gene calls are TRBV28 and TRBJ1-2; D perhaps matches TRBD1 (5 bases). The CDR3 consists of 13 residues. V was shortened by 5 bases and J by 4 bases, with 11 bases between the two germline ends. The germline gives CDR1 MDHEN, CDR2 SYDVKM. The CDR3 DNA reads TGTGCCAGCAGTGACGGGGGTACCTATGGCTACACCTTC. Protein product: CASSDGGTYGYTF.

This clone was observed a handful of times. The gene calls are TRBV30 and TRBJ2-2, with D perhaps matching TRBD1 (6 bases). Per germline, CDR1 GTSNPN and CDR2 SVGIG (reference sequence). V dropped 3 bases and J dropped 3 bases, with 8 bases sitting between them. This CDR3 region has 13 residues. The CDR3 reads CAWRDSYTGELFF. In DNA, the CDR3 is TGTGCCTGGAGGGACAGCTACACCGGGGAGCTGTTTTTT.

This clone has just a few counts. This sequence joins TRBV6-1 and TRBJ1-2, with 12 bases aligning to TRBD1. V dropped 7 bases and J dropped 6; count of bases not matched to a gene: 6. Germline-derived CDR1 and CDR2 are MNHNS and SASEGT. This CDR3 spans 14 amino acids. In DNA form, the CDR3 reads TGTGCCAGCAATCCGGGACAGGGGGCGCATGGCTACACCTTC. Protein sequence: CASNPGQGAHGYTF.